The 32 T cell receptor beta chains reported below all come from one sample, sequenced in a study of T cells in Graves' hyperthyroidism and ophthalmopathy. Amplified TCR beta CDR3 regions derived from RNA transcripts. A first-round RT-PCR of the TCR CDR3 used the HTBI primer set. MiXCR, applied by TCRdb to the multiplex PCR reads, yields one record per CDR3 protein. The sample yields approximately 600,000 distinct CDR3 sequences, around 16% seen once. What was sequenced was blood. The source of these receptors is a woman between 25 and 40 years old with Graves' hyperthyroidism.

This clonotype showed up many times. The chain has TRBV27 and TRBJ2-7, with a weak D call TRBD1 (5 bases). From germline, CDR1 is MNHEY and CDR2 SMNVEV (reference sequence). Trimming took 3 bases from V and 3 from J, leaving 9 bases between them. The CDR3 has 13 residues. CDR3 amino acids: CASSFTGDYEQYF. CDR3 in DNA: TGTGCCAGCAGTTTTACAGGTGACTACGAGCAGTACTTC.

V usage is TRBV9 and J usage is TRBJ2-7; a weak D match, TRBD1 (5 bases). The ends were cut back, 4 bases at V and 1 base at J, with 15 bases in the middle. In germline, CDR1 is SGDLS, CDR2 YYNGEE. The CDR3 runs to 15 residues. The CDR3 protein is CASSPTYRNSYEQYF. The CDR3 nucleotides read TGTGCCAGCAGCCCGACGTACAGGAATTCCTACGAGCAGTACTTC.

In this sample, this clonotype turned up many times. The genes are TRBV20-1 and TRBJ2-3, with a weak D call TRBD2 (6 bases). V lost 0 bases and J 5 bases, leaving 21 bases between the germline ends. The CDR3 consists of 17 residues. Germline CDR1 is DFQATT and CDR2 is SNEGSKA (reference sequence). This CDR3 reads CSARERSREWAGDTQYF. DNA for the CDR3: TGCAGTGCTAGAGAGAGGTCCCGGGAGTGGGCGGGAGATACGCAGTATTTT.

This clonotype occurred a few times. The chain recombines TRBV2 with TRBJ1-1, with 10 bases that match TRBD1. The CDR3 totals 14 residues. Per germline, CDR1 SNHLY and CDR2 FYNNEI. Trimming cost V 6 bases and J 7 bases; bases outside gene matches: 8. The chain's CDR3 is CASSALRDRGEAFF. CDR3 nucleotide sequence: TGTGCCAGCAGCGCTCTTCGGGACAGGGGTGAAGCTTTCTTT.

In DNA, the CDR3 is TGTGCCAGCAGTTCTATTACCACCGGGGAGCTGTTTTTT. Residues: CASSSITTGELFF. The chain uses TRBV28 and TRBJ2-2, with D unresolved. Germline V CDR1 and CDR2: MDHEN, SYDVKM. This CDR3 comprises 13 residues. The V end lost 4 bases, the J end lost 4 bases, and 7 bases lay between the germline ends.

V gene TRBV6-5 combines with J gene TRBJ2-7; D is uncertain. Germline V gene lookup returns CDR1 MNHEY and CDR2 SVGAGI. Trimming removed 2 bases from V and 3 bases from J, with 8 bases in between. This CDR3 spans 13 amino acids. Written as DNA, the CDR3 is TGTGCCAGCAGTTACGCTCCCGACTACGAGCAGTACTTC. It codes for CASSYAPDYEQYF.

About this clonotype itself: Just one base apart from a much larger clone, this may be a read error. The CDR3 here is CSAEQAEGWNEQYF. The CDR3 DNA sequence: TGCAGTGCTGAACAGGCGGAGGGGTGGAACGAGCAGTACTTC. The chain has TRBV20-1 and TRBJ2-7; weak D call: TRBD2 (6 bases). Germline V gene sequence: CDR1 DFQATT, CDR2 SNEGSKA (reference sequence). The CDR3 extends over 14 amino acids. V lost 5 bases, J lost 5 bases, and 19 bases lay in between.

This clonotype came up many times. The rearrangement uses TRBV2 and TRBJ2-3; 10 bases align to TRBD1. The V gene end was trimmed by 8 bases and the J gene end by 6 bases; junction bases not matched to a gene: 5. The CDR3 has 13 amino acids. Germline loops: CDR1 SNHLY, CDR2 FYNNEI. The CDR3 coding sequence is TGTGCCAGCGGGACAGGGGAAATGGATACGCAGTATTTT. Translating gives CASGTGEMDTQYF.

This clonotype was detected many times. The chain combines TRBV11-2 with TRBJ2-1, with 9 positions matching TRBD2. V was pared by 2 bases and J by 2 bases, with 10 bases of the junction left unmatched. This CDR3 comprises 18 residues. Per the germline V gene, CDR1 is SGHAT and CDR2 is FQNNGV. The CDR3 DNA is TGTGCCAGCAGCTTACTGTCTCTCCGGACTAGCGCCTACAATGAGCAGTTCTTC. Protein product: CASSLLSLRTSAYNEQFF.

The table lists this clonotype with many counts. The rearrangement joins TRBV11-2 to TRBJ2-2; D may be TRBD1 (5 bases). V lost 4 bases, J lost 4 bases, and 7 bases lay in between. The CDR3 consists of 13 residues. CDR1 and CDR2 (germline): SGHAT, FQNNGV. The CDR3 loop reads CASSYDSTGELFF. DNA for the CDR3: TGTGCCAGCAGCTATGACAGCACCGGGGAGCTGTTTTTT.

The DNA of the CDR3 is TGTGCCAGCAGCCACCGGGGACCGAACACTGAAGCTTTCTTT. Its protein product is CASSHRGPNTEAFF. The V call is TRBV28, the J call TRBJ1-1; D is perhaps TRBD1 (5 bases). Trimming stripped 6 bases from V and 1 base from J, with 12 bases between. CDR1 MDHEN and CDR2 SYDVKM come from the germline V gene. The CDR3 is made up of 14 amino acids.

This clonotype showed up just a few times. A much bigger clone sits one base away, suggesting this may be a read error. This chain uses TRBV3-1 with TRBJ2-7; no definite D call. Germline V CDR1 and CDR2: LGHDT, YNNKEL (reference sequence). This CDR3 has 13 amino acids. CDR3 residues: CASGQGATYEQYF. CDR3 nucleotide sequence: TGTGCCAGCGGCCAAGGAGCCACCTACGAGCAGTACTTC.

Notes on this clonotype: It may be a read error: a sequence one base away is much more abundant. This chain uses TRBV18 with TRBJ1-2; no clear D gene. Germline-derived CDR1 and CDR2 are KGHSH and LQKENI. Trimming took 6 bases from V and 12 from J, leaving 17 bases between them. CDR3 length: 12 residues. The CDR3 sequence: CASSDGTAGHTF. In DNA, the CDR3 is TGTGCCAGCTCGGACGGCACGGCAGGCCACACCTTC.

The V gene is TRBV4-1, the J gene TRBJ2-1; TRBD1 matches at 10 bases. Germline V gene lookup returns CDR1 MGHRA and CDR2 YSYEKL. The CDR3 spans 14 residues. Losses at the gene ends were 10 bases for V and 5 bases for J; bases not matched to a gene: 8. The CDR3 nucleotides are TGCGCCATTTCGCCCGGGACAGGGGACAATGAGCAGTTCTTC. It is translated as CAISPGTGDNEQFF.

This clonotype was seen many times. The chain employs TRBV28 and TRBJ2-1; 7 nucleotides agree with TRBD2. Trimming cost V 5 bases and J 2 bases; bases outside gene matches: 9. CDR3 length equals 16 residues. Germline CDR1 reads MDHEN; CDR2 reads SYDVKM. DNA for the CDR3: TGTGCCAGCAGTACAATACTAGCGAGAACCTACAATGAGCAGTTCTTC. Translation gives CASSTILARTYNEQFF.

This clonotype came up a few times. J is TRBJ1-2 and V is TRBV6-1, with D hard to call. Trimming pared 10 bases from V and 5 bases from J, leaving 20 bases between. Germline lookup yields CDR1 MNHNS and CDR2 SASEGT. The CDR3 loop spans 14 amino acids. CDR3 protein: CATRDTHSNYGYTF. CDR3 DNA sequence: TGTGCCACCCGTGATACCCACTCCAATTATGGCTACACCTTC.

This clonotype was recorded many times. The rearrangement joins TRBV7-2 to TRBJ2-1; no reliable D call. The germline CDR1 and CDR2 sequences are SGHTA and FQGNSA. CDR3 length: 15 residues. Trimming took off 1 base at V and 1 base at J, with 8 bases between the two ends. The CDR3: CASSLDFTSYNEQFF. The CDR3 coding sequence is TGTGCCAGCAGCTTAGACTTTACATCCTACAATGAGCAGTTCTTC.

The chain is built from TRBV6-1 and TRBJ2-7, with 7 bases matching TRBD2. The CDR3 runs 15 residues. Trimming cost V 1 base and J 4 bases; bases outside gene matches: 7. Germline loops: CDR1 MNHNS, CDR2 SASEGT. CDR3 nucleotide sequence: TGTGCCAGCAGTGAAGAAGTACTGGGAGGGTACGAGCAGTACTTC. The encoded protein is CASSEEVLGGYEQYF.

The CDR3 sequence is CARCIRSGELFF. The CDR3 DNA is TGTGCCCGGTGTATTAGGAGCGGGGAGCTGTTTTTT. The chain recombines TRBV19 with TRBJ2-2; D unresolved. From germline, CDR1 is LNHDA and CDR2 SQIVND (reference sequence). V was trimmed by 11 bases and J by 7 bases, leaving 14 bases between them. The CDR3 is 12 amino acids.

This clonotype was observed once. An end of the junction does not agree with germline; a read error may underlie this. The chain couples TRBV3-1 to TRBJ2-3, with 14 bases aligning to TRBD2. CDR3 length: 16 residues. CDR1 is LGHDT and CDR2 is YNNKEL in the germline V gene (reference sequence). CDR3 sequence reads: CTSSLRTSGRLDAQYF. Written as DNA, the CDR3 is TGTACCAGCAGCCTGAGGACTAGCGGGAGGTTAGATGCGCAGTATTTT.

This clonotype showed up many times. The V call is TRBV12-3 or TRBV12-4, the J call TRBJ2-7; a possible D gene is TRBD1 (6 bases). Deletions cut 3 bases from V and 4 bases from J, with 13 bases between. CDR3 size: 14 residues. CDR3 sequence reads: CASSLQGILYEQYF. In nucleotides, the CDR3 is TGTGCCAGCAGTTTGCAGGGGATCTTATACGAGCAGTACTTC.

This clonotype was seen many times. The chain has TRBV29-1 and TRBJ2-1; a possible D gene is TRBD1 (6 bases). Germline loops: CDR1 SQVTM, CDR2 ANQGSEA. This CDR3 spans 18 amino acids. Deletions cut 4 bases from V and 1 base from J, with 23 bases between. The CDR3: CSVVPSGAGSMSYNEQFF. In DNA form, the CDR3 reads TGCAGCGTTGTGCCCTCAGGGGCGGGCTCTATGTCCTACAATGAGCAGTTCTTC.

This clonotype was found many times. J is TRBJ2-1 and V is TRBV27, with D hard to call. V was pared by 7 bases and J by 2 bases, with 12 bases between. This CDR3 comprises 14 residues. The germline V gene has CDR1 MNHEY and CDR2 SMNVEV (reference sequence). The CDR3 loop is CASKAAGAYNEQFF. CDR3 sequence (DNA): TGTGCCAGCAAGGCGGCAGGAGCCTACAATGAGCAGTTCTTC.

The CDR3 region is CASSPDRGQTNEKLFF. CDR3 in DNA: TGTGCCAGCTCACCGGACAGGGGACAAACTAATGAAAAACTGTTTTTT. The V gene is TRBV18, the J gene TRBJ1-4; 9 bases line up with TRBD1. Trimming cost V 3 bases and J 1 base; bases outside gene matches: 3. From germline, CDR1 is KGHSH and CDR2 LQKENI. This CDR3 has 16 amino acids.

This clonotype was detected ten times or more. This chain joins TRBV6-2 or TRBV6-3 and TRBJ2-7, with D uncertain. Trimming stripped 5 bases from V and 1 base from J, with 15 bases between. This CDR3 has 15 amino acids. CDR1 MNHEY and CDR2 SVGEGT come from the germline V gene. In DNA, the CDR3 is TGTGCCAGCAGTCCCAGCGCGGTTACTTCCTACGAGCAGTACTTC. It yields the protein CASSPSAVTSYEQYF.

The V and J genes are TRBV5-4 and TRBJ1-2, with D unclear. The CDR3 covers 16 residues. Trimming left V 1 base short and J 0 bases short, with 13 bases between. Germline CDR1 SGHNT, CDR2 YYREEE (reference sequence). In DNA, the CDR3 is TGTGCCAGCAGCTTGACGGGATCCTTGACTAACTATGGCTACACCTTC. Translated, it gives CASSLTGSLTNYGYTF.

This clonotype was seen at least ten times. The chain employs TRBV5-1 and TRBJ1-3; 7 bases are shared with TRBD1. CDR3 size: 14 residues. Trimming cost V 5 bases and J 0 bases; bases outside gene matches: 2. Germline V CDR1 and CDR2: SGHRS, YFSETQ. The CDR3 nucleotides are TGCGCCAGCAGACAGGGGATCTCTGGAAACACCATATATTTT. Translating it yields CASRQGISGNTIYF. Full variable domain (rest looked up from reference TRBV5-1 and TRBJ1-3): KAGVTQTPRYLIKTRGQQVTLSCSPISGHRSVSWYQQTPGQGLQFLFEYFSETQRNKGNFPGRFSGRQFSNSRSEMNVSTLELGDSALYLCASRQGISGNTIYFGEGSWLTVV.

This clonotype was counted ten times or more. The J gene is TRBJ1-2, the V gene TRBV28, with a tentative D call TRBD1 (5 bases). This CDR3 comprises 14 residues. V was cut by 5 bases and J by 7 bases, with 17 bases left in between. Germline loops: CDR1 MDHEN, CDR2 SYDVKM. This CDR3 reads CASSPDGTIGGYTF. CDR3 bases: TGTGCCAGCAGTCCTGACGGGACGATAGGTGGCTACACCTTC.

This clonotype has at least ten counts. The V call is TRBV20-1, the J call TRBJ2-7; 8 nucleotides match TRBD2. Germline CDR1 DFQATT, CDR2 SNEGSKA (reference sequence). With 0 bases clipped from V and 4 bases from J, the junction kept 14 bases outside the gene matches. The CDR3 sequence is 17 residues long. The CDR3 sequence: CSAREESSGFPTYEQYF. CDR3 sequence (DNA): TGCAGTGCTAGAGAGGAGTCTAGCGGGTTTCCAACTTACGAGCAGTACTTC.

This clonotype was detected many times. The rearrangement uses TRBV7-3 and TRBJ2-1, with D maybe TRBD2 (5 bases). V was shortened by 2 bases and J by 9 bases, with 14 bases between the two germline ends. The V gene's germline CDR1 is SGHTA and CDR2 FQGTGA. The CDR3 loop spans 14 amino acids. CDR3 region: CASSLWTDKGEQFF. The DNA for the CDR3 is TGTGCCAGCAGCTTATGGACTGACAAAGGTGAGCAGTTCTTC.

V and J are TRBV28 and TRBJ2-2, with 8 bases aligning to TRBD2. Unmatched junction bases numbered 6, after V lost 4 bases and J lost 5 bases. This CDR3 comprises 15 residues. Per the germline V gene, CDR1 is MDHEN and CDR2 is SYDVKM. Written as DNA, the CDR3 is TGTGCCAGCAGTTCAGCGGGAGTATATACCGGGGAGCTGTTTTTT. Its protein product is CASSSAGVYTGELFF. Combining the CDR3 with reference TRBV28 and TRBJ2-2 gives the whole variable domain DVKVTQSSRYLVKRTGEKVFLECVQDMDHENMFWYRQDPGLGLRLIYFSYDVKMKEKGDIPEGYSVSREKKERFSLILESASTNQTSMYLCASSSAGVYTGELFFGEGSRLTVL.

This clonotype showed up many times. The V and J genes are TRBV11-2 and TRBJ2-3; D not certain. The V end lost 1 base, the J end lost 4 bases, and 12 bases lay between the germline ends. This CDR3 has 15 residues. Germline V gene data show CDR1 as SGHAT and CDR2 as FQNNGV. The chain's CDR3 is CASSLGVGTADTQYF. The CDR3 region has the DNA TGTGCCAGCAGCTTAGGGGTGGGAACCGCAGATACGCAGTATTTT. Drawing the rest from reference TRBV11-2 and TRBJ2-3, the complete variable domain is EAGVAQSPRYKIIEKRQSVAFWCNPISGHATLYWYQQILGQGPKLLIQFQNNGVVDDSQLPKDRFSAERLKGVDSTLKIQPAKLEDSAVYLCASSLGVGTADTQYFGPGTRLTVL.